This T cell receptor beta chain was sequenced for a study of cytomegalovirus exposure and HLA in healthy donors. J was trimmed by 5 bases and V by 5 bases; bases with no gene match: 6. The CDR3 has 15 amino acids. In germline, CDR1 is MNHEY, CDR2 SVGAGI. TCRdb keeps only in-frame clones here, not all; method: immunoSEQ multiplex PCR. This sample has some 49,000 clones; 92% occur once, and the top ten carry 1.4%. The clonotype was recovered from a man younger than 35 in good health and CMV-seronegative. Input material: PBMCs. V gene TRBV6-5 combines with J gene TRBJ2-2; 9 bases line up with TRBD1. This CDR3 is CASSLTGGSTGELFF. The CDR3 nucleotides are TGTGCCAGCAGTCTGACAGGGGGGAGTACCGGGGAGCTGTTTTTT.